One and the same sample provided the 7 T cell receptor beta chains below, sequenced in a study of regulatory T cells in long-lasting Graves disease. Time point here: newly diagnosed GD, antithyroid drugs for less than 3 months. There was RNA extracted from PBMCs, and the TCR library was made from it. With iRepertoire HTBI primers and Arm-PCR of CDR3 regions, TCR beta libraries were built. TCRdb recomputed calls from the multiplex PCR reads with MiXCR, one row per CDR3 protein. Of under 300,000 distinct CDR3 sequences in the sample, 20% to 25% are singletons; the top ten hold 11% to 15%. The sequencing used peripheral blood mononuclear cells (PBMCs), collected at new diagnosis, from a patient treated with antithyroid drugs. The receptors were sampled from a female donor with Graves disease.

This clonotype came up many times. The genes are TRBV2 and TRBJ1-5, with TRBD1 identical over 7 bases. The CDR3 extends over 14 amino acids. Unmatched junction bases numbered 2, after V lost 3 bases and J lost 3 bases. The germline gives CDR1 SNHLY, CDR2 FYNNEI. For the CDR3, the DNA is TGTGCCAGCAGTGAGGGACAGCACAATCAGCCCCAGCATTTT. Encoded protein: CASSEGQHNQPQHF. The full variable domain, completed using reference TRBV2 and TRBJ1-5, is EPEVTQTPSHQVTQMGQEVILRCVPISNHLYFYWYRQILGQKVEFLVSFYNNEISEKSEIFDDQFSVERPDGSNFTLKIRSTKLEDSAMYFCASSEGQHNQPQHFGDGTRLSIL.

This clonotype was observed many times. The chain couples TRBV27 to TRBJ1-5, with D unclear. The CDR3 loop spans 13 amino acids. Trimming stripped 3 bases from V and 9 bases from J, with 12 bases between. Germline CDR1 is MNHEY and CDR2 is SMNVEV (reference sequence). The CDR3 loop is CASSLGSDSPQHF. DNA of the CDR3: TGTGCCAGCAGTTTGGGCAGCGACTCGCCCCAGCATTTT.

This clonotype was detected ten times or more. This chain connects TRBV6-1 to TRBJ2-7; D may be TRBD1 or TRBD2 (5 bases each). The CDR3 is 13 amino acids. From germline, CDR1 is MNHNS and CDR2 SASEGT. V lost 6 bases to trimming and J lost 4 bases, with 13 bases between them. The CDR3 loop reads CASRPGPLYEQYF. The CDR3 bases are TGTGCCAGCAGGCCGGGACCCTTATACGAGCAGTACTTC.

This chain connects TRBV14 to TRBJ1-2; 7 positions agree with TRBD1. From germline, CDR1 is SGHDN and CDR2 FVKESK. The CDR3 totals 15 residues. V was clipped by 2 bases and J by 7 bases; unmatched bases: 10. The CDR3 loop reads CASSQRDSRFGGYTF. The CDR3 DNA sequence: TGTGCCAGCAGCCAAAGGGACAGCAGATTTGGTGGCTACACCTTC.

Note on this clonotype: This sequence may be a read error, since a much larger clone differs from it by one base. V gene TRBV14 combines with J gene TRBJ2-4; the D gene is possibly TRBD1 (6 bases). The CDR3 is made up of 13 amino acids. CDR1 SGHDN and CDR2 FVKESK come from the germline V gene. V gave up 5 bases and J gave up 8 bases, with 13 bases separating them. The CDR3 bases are TGTGCCAGCAGCTCAGTCCAGGGGTACATTCAGTACTTC. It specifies CASSSVQGYIQYF.

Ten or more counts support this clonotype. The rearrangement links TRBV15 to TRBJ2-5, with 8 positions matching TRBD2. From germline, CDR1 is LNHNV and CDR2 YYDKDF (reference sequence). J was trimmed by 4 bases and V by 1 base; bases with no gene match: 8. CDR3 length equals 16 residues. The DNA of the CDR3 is TGTGCCACCAGCAGAGGTAGCGGGGCAGGAGGAGAGACCCAGTACTTC. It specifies CATSRGSGAGGETQYF.

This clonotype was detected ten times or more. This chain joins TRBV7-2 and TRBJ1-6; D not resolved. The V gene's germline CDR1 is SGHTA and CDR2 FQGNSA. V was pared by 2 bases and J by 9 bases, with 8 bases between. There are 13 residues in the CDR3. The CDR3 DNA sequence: TGTGCCAGCAGCTTATATGAGAGTTCACCCCTCCACTTT. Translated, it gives CASSLYESSPLHF. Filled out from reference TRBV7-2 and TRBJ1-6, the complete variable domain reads GAGVSQSPSNKVTEKGKDVELRCDPISGHTALYWYRQSLGQGLEFLIYFQGNSAPDKSGLPSDRFSAERTGGSVSTLTIQRTQQEDSAVYLCASSLYESSPLHFGNGTRLTVT.